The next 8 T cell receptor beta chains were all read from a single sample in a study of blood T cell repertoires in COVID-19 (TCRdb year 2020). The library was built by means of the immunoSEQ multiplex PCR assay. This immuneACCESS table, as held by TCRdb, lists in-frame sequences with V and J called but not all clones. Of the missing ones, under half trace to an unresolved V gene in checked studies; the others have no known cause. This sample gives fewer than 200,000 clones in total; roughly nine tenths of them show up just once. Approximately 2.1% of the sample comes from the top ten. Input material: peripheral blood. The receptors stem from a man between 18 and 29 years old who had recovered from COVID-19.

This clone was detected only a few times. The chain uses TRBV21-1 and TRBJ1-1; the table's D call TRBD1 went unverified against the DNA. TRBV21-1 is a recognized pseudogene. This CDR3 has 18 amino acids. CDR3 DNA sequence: TGTGCCAGCAGCAACGGAGTTGAGACAGCCTCTATGAACACTGAAGCTTTCTTT. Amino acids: CASSNGVETASMNTEAFF.

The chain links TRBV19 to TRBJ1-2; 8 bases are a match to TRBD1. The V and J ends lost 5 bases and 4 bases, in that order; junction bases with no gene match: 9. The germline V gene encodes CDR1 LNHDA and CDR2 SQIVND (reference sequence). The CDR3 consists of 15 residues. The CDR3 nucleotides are TGTGCCAGTAGTTCGACAGGGGTCCATTCCTATGGCTACACCTTC. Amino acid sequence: CASSSTGVHSYGYTF.

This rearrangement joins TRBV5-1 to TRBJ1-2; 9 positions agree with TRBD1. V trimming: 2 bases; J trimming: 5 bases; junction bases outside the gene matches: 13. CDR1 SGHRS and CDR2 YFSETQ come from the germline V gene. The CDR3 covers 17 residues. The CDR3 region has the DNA TGCGCCAGCAGCTTACTTACAGGGGGCGAATCAGGGTATGGCTACACCTTC. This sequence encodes CASSLLTGGESGYGYTF. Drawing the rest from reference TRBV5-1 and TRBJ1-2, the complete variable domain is KAGVTQTPRYLIKTRGQQVTLSCSPISGHRSVSWYQQTPGQGLQFLFEYFSETQRNKGNFPGRFSGRQFSNSRSEMNVSTLELGDSALYLCASSLLTGGESGYGYTFGSGTRLTVV.

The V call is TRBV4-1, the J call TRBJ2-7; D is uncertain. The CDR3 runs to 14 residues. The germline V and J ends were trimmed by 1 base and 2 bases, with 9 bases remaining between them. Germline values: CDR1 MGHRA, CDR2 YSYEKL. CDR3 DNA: TGCGCCAGCAGCCAAGCCAAGCAACCCTACGAGCAGTACTTC. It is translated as CASSQAKQPYEQYF.

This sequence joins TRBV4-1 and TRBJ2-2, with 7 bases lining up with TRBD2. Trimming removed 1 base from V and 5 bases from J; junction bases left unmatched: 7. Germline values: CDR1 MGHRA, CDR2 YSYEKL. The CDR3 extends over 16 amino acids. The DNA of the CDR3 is TGCGCCAGCAGCCAAGTTCCGGGAGGTCGAACCGGGGAGCTGTTTTTT. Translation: CASSQVPGGRTGELFF.

For the CDR3, the DNA is TGTGCCAGCAGTGACGATGGGGGGACCGGCGGGGAGCTGTTTTTT. Its protein is CASSDDGGTGGELFF. This chain joins TRBV6-4 and TRBJ2-2; weak D call: TRBD2 (6 bases). The germline V gene encodes CDR1 MRHNA and CDR2 SNTAGT. The CDR3 covers 15 residues. Trimming took off 2 bases at V and 7 bases at J, with 14 bases between the two ends.

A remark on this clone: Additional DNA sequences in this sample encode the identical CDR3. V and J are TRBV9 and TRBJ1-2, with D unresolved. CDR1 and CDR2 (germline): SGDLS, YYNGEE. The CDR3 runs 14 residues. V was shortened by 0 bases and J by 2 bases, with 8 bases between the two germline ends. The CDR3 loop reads CASSVGAENYGYTF. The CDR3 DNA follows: TGTGCCAGCAGCGTAGGGGCAGAAAACTATGGCTACACCTTC.

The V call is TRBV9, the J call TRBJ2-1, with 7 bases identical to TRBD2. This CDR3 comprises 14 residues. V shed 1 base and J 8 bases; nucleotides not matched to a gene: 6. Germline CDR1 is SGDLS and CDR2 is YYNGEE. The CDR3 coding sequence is TGTGCCAGCAGCGTAAAAGCGGGAAATGATGAGCAGTTCTTC. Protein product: CASSVKAGNDEQFF.